This TCR beta chain was observed in a study of blood T cell repertoires in COVID-19. For the study at large: The United States, Italy and Spain were the sources of the acute and convalescent COVID-19 samples. PBMCs, B-cell-depleted T cells, or T cells were the source of the cDNA or gDNA that made up the material.

There are 13 residues in the CDR3. From germline, CDR1 is MDHEN and CDR2 SYDVKM. V was pared by 7 bases and J by 11 bases, with 20 bases between. Libraries were prepared by immunoSEQ multiplex PCR; TCRdb keeps only in-frame clonotypes and omits some of them. Among approximately 100,000 clones listed, about 90% were seen once. This clone was recorded once. The rearrangement links TRBV28 to TRBJ1-1; D is ambiguous. Sequenced sample: peripheral blood. The source is a human donor in a cohort sampled during active COVID-19. In nucleotides, the CDR3 is TGTGCCAGCAAAGTCGGGGAGTCAGTCGGGGCTTTCTTT. Protein sequence: CASKVGESVGAFF. Full variable domain (rest looked up from reference TRBV28 and TRBJ1-1): DVKVTQSSRYLVKRTGEKVFLECVQDMDHENMFWYRQDPGLGLRLIYFSYDVKMKEKGDIPEGYSVSREKKERFSLILESASTNQTSMYLCASKVGESVGAFFGQGTRLTVV.